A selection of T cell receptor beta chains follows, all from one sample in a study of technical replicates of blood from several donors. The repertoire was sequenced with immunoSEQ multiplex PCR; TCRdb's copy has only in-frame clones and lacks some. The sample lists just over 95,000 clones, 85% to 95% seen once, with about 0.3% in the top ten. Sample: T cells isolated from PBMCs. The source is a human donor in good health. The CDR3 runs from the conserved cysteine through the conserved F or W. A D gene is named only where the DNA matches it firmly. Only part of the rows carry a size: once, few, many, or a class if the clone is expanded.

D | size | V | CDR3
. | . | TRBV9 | CASSVETYNEQFF
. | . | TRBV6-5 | CASSPGGNYEQYF
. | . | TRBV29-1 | CSVFMWADNEQFF
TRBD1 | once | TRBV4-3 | CASSQDGTEYMNTEAFF
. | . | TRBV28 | CASSLTGRDTQYF
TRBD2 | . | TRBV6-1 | CASSERWLAGYNEQFF
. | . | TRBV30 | CARGVNYGYTF
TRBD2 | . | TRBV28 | CASRGLAANNEQFF
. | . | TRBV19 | CASSITGGNQPQHF
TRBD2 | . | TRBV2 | CASSGGLAGVNEQFF
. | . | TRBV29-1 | CSVDQGGGEQYF
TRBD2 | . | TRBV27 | CASSYGGDEQYF
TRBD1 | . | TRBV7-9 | CASSVLWGTVSYEQYF
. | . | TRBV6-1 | CASSDHTGTRNTEAFF
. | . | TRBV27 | CASSPVGGKNIQYF
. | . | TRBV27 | CASSLRSSPLFYNEQFF
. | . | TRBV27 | CASSALVGGDMTYGYTF
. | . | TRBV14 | CASSQDRNAGADTQYF
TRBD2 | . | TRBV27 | CASSFGRQETQYF
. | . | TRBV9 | CASSPIVDSYNEQFF
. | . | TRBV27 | CASSFGAGIVPGELFF
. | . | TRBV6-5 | CASNPQGNTEAFF
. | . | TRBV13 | CASSSIAAKNIQYF
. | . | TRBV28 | CASSLWAGDEKLFF
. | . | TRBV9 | CASSADSNTEAFF
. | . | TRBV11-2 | CASSLRTYEQYF
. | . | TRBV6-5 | CASSYTANYGYTF
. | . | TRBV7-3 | CASTSGLTGELFF
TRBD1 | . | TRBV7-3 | CASSLGGQGQETQYF
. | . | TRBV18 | CASSSGASYEQYF
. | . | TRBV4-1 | CASSPPTGGEAFF
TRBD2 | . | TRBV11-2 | CASSLISGGVREQYF
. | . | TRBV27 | CASSFDSANQPQHF
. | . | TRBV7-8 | CASSFRLGTDTQYF
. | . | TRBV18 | CASSVLFTGPENNQPQHF
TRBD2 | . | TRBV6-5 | CASREGGYNEQFF
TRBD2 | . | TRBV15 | CATSESREGRNEQFF
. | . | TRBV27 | CASSLSRADHEQYF
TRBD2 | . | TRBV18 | CASSAGLAASYEQYF
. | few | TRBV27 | CASSLGAGADEAFF
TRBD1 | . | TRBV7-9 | CASSLLTGVNTEAFF
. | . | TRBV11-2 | CASSLVSTSRSYNEQFF
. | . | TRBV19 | CASTHPSSYEQYF
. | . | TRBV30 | CAWNRQAVRETQYF
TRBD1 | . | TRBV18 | CASSPGQGANEQFF
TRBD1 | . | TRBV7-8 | CASSLKRTGGIREQYF
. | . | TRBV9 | CASSVSAGSGTDTQYF
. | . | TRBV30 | CAWSAGPETQYF
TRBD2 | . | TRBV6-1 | CASSGLLAGDTQYF
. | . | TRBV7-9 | CASSSSPGTISTEAFF
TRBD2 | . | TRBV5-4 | CASRLAPQETQYF
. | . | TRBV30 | CAWSPGSISGANVLTF
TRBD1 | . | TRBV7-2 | CASSLARGSYNEQFF
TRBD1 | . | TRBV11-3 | CATRTGNTGELFF
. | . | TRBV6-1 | CASSDGIRDGYTF
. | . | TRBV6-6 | CASAGRDLKYEQYF
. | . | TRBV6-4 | CASSETTLNTGELFF